This is a list of T cell receptor beta chains from one sample in a study of T-cell reconstitution after alpha-beta-depleted transplantation in children. Via MiXCR, TCRdb re-called the PCR reads, giving one row per CDR3 protein. Of about 640,000 distinct CDR3 sequences listed, over 15% are singletons. The sample consisted of PBMCs from the stem cell graft donor, taken from the stem cell graft. These receptors came from a human donor who donated a stem cell graft to a child with acute myeloid leukemia. Both conserved end residues are part of each CDR3. A D gene is named only where the DNA matches it firmly. A row's size may be missing; if present it is once, few, many or a size class.

v_gene	d_gene	j_gene	abundance	CDR3aa	CDR3nt
TRBV27	.	TRBJ1-1	many	CASSFLQENTEAFF	TGTGCCAGCAGTTTTTTACAGGAGAACACTGAAGCTTTCTTT
TRBV18	TRBD1	TRBJ2-1	many	CASSPRGQSADNEQFF	TGTGCCAGCTCACCACGGGGACAGAGCGCGGACAATGAGCAGTTCTTC
TRBV5-1	TRBD2	TRBJ2-1	few	CASSPEPSGGVYNEQFF	TGCGCCAGCAGCCCTGAGCCTAGCGGGGGGGTGTACAATGAGCAGTTCTTC
TRBV14	.	TRBJ2-1	few	CASSQGTFEQFF	TGTGCCAGCAGCCAAGGGACCTTCGAGCAGTTCTTC
TRBV20-1	.	TRBJ2-3	few	CSARDFGDGTDTQYF	TGCAGTGCTAGAGATTTCGGGGATGGAACAGATACGCAGTATTTT
TRBV6-5	TRBD1	TRBJ2-7	many	CASSYSHRTGGYEQYF	TGTGCCAGCAGTTACTCACATCGAACAGGGGGCTACGAGCAGTACTTC
TRBV25-1	.	TRBJ2-5	few	CASSPDGPTPQETQYF	TGTGCCAGCTCCCCAGATGGCCCCACCCCACAAGAGACCCAGTACTTC
TRBV7-2	.	TRBJ2-7	.	CASSLVGYYEQYF	TGTGCCAGCAGCTTAGTGGGGTACTACGAGCAGTACTTC
TRBV28	.	TRBJ2-4	few	CASYAKNIQYF	TGTGCCAGCTATGCCAAAAACATTCAGTACTTC
TRBV5-1	.	TRBJ2-2	few	CASSLLAGPTNTGELFF	TGCGCCAGCAGCTTGTTGGCAGGGCCCACGAACACCGGGGAGCTGTTTTTT
TRBV20-1	.	TRBJ1-2	many	CSARTFPEGYTF	TGCAGTGCTAGAACGTTCCCGGAAGGCTACACCTTC
TRBV11-3	TRBD2	TRBJ2-1	few	CASSHSGGSGNEQFF	TGTGCCAGCAGCCATAGCGGGGGCTCCGGGAATGAGCAGTTCTTC
TRBV20-1	TRBD1	TRBJ1-5	few	CSHPRDRGNQPQHF	TGCAGCCATCCTCGGGACAGGGGGAATCAGCCCCAGCATTTT
TRBV20-1	.	TRBJ1-1	few	CSARLLPRNTEAFF	TGCAGTGCTAGGCTGCTCCCTCGCAACACTGAAGCTTTCTTT
TRBV20-1	TRBD2	TRBJ2-1	.	CSARDRGASGVTYNEQFF	TGCAGTGCTAGAGATCGGGGTGCTAGCGGGGTCACCTACAATGAGCAGTTCTTC
TRBV7-2	.	TRBJ1-4	.	CASSLDLRTTNEKLFF	TGTGCCAGCAGCTTAGACCTTCGCACCACTAATGAAAAACTGTTTTTT
TRBV6-5	.	TRBJ1-1	many	CASRRGGTEAFF	TGTGCCAGCCGCAGGGGTGGGACTGAAGCTTTCTTT
TRBV20-1	.	TRBJ1-2	.	CCARDQSEQALDYGYTF	TGCTGTGCTAGAGATCAGAGCGAACAGGCCCTAGACTATGGCTACACCTTC
TRBV10-2	.	TRBJ2-2	many	CASSETRAGELFF	TGCGCCAGCAGTGAGACGAGGGCCGGGGAGCTGTTTTTT
TRBV12-3/TRBV12-4	.	TRBJ2-3	few	CASSAGWRGVTDTQYF	TGTGCCAGCAGTGCGGGTTGGAGGGGGGTTACAGATACGCAGTATTTT
TRBV30	TRBD1	TRBJ2-3	.	CAWRYTIPGQATDTQYF	TGTGCCTGGAGGTACACCATCCCGGGACAGGCCACAGATACGCAGTATTTT
TRBV7-9	TRBD2	TRBJ2-2	few	CASSSTSGGLTGELFF	TGTGCCAGCAGCTCGACTAGCGGGGGCCTCACCGGGGAGCTGTTTTTT
TRBV7-3	TRBD1	TRBJ1-2	.	CASSFTDRTNYGYTF	TGTGCCAGCAGCTTTACGGACAGGACTAACTATGGCTACACCTTC
TRBV20-1	TRBD1	TRBJ1-5	many	CSAGRGQGNQPQHF	TGCAGTGCGGGGAGGGGACAGGGTAATCAGCCCCAGCATTTT
TRBV29-1	TRBD1	TRBJ1-1	many	CSVEGTGGFTEAFF	TGCAGCGTTGAAGGGACAGGGGGCTTCACTGAAGCTTTCTTT
TRBV5-1	.	TRBJ2-2	.	CASSLERAAGELFF	TGCGCCAGCAGCTTGGAACGGGCCGCCGGGGAGCTGTTTTTT
TRBV9	TRBD1	TRBJ2-2	many	CASSVEDRENTGELFF	TGTGCCAGCAGCGTAGAAGACAGGGAGAACACCGGGGAGCTGTTTTTT
TRBV5-5	.	TRBJ2-3	.	CASSLGTGLSTDTQYF	TGTGCCAGCAGCTTGGGGACGGGGCTGAGCACAGATACGCAGTATTTT
TRBV29-1	.	TRBJ2-1	many	CSVDRSSYNEQFF	TGCAGCGTTGATCGGTCCTCCTACAATGAGCAGTTCTTC
TRBV4-3	.	TRBJ2-2	.	CASSQGPAIGELFF	TGCGCCAGCAGCCAAGGTCCAGCCATCGGGGAGCTGTTTTTT
TRBV6-1	.	TRBJ2-7	.	CASSGLGEQYF	TGTGCCAGCAGTGGCCTTGGGGAGCAGTACTTC
TRBV7-2	.	TRBJ1-2	.	CASSPTAGPYGYTF	TGTGCCAGCAGCCCCACGGCAGGGCCCTATGGCTACACCTTC
TRBV7-8	.	TRBJ1-2	few	CASSLAVGGALSYGYTF	TGTGCCAGCAGCTTAGCTGTCGGCGGAGCCCTCTCCTATGGCTACACCTTC
TRBV19	.	TRBJ2-3	few	CASSISVSTDTQYF	TGTGCCAGTAGTATATCCGTCTCCACAGATACGCAGTATTTT
TRBV7-9	TRBD1	TRBJ1-5	few	CASRRPGGQPSIQPQHF	TGTGCCAGCAGGCGTCCAGGGGGACAGCCATCGATCCAGCCCCAGCATTTT
TRBV20-1	.	TRBJ1-5	few	CSAREPVTSNQPQHF	TGCAGTGCTAGAGAACCCGTAACTAGCAATCAGCCCCAGCATTTT
TRBV20-1	TRBD1	TRBJ1-2	many	CSASGTGNYGYTF	TGCAGTGCTAGTGGGACAGGCAACTATGGCTACACCTTC
TRBV15	TRBD2	TRBJ2-1	many	CATSKGLAGRDNEQFF	TGTGCCACCAGCAAGGGGCTAGCGGGGCGTGACAATGAGCAGTTCTTC
TRBV20-1	.	TRBJ1-5	.	CSATSGDRGQPQHF	TGCAGTGCTACCTCAGGGGATCGGGGACAGCCCCAGCATTTT
TRBV12-3/TRBV12-4	.	TRBJ2-2	many	CASSLNGFYTGELFF	TGTGCCAGCAGTTTAAACGGGTTCTACACCGGGGAGCTGTTTTTT
TRBV7-8	TRBD1	TRBJ1-4	once	CASSLGTGTGKLFF	TGTGCCAGCAGCTTAGGGACAGGGACTGGAAAACTGTTTTTT
TRBV11-2	TRBD2	TRBJ2-1	.	CASSLRGAGGVGNEQFF	TGTGCCAGCAGCTTAAGGGGAGCGGGGGGAGTTGGCAATGAGCAGTTCTTC
TRBV11-2	.	TRBJ2-7	.	CASSANPDHEQYF	TGTGCCAGCAGCGCCAACCCCGACCACGAGCAGTACTTC
TRBV25-1	TRBD1	TRBJ2-2	.	CASSEPVRQGTGELFF	TGTGCCAGCAGTGAACCCGTTAGACAGGGAACCGGGGAGCTGTTTTTT
TRBV5-1	TRBD1	TRBJ2-1	many	CASSFSGTGAYNEQFF	TGCGCCAGCAGCTTCTCCGGGACAGGGGCCTACAATGAGCAGTTCTTC
TRBV11-2	.	TRBJ2-5	many	CASSLGVGGETQYF	TGTGCCAGCAGCTTAGGCGTCGGGGGAGAGACCCAGTACTTC
TRBV29-1	TRBD2	TRBJ2-7	.	CSVAGLAGRQAYEQYF	TGCAGCGTTGCCGGACTAGCGGGGAGACAAGCCTACGAGCAGTACTTC
TRBV20-1	.	TRBJ2-2	many	CGVEQFDTGELFF	TGCGGGGTGGAGCAGTTCGACACCGGGGAGCTGTTTTTT
TRBV4-3	.	TRBJ2-2	few	CASSQGYEVWTGELFF	TGCGCCAGCAGCCAAGGGTATGAGGTTTGGACCGGGGAGCTGTTTTTT
TRBV15	.	TRBJ1-3	many	CATSRDKTAGNTIYF	TGTGCCACCAGCAGAGATAAGACGGCTGGAAACACCATATATTTT
TRBV5-1	.	TRBJ1-2	many	CASSLRDTGGYTF	TGCGCCAGCAGCTTGAGGGACACAGGGGGCTACACCTTC
TRBV20-1	.	TRBJ1-1	many	CSARDLESRNTEAFF	TGCAGTGCTAGAGATCTGGAGTCGAGGAACACTGAAGCTTTCTTT
TRBV12-3/TRBV12-4	.	TRBJ2-5	.	CASSLLEETQYF	TGTGCCAGCAGTTTGCTAGAGGAGACCCAGTACTTC
TRBV7-2	TRBD2	TRBJ2-3	.	CASRSTSGGPDTQYF	TGTGCCAGCAGGTCGACTAGCGGGGGTCCAGATACGCAGTATTTT
TRBV4-1	.	TRBJ2-7	.	CASSQARSRTYEQYF	TGCGCCAGCAGCCAAGCCAGAAGTAGGACCTACGAGCAGTACTTC
TRBV4-3	.	TRBJ1-5	many	CASSQDVGKQPQHF	TGCGCCAGCAGCCAAGATGTCGGGAAACAGCCCCAGCATTTT
TRBV10-2	.	TRBJ2-1	.	CASSESGGTYNEQFF	TGCGCCAGCAGTGAAAGTGGCGGTACCTACAATGAGCAGTTCTTC